This T cell receptor beta chain was observed in a study of shared clonotypes between healthy human individuals. General observations from the study: Only blood samples were collected, and tissue repertoires likely differ. Clonotype sharing across donors was expected to vary with sequencing depth.

In regard to this clone: The antigen is not known.

Trimming cost V 1 base and J 5 bases, with 17 bases left between them. The germline V gene encodes CDR1 GTSNPN and CDR2 SVGIG (reference sequence). The CDR3 totals 15 residues. Repertoires were generated with immunoSEQ multiplex PCR, while TCRdb's copy carries only in-frame clones and drops some. Here the sample spans around 340,000 clones, about 73% being singletons. CD45RA+ naive and CD45RA-negative memory subsets were separated from CD4+ cells. Sequencing was done on a sample of memory CD4+ T cells sorted from blood. The subset: CD45RA-negative fraction. This sequence originates from a man aged 25-45 years in good health. This chain connects TRBV30 to TRBJ2-5; TRBD2 is a possible D gene (7 bases). CDR3 DNA: TGTGCCTGGAGTGGGGGGGGCGCGATGCGGGAGACCCAGTACTTC. Protein sequence: CAWSGGGAMRETQYF.